This T cell receptor beta chain emerged from a study of response to subunit inactivated influenza vaccine. General study findings and limits: After each seasonal influenza vaccination, few new T cells are recruited, the authors suggested.

Each CDR3 protein is one row after TCRdb ran MiXCR on the RT-PCR reads. The sample lists 530,000 or so distinct CDR3 sequences, 25% seen once, with 1.5% to 2% in the top ten. As to this clonotype: Its antigen is not known.

This CDR3 spans 17 amino acids. The germline V gene encodes CDR1 LGHNA and CDR2 YNFKEQ. V gave up 8 bases and J gave up 3 bases; unmatched junction bases: 13. Source: CD4+ T cells sorted from PBMCs, taken more than 4 days after vaccination. The J gene is TRBJ2-3, the V gene TRBV4-2; 11 positions match TRBD2. This receptor was obtained from a man aged 50-59 years who received an inactivated influenza vaccine. This CDR3 reads CASRNFGLAGGTDTQYF. In DNA, the CDR3 is TGTGCCAGCCGAAATTTCGGACTAGCGGGTGGTACAGATACGCAGTATTTT.